These 9 T cell receptor beta chains share one sample of origin, sequenced in a study of T cell responses to AZD1222 COVID-19 vaccine. Sequencing was performed with immunoSEQ multiplex PCR; in TCRdb, only in-frame clones are kept and a portion is missing. The sample carries fewer than 150,000 clones, about 86% recorded once. The source material was peripheral blood, sampled 28 days after the second AZD1222 dose. The receptors come from an adult who received the AZD1222 COVID-19 vaccine.

The CDR3 region has the DNA TGTGCCAGCAGACAGTGGGCCGGGGAGCTGTTTTTT. Translated, it gives CASRQWAGELFF. This sequence joins TRBV6-5 and TRBJ2-2; D gene ambiguous. Deletions cut 6 bases from V and 6 bases from J, with 8 bases between. Germline CDR1 is MNHEY and CDR2 is SVGAGI. The CDR3 runs 12 residues.

This clone was picked up a small number of times. The rearrangement links TRBV24-1 to TRBJ2-7, with 7 bases identical to TRBD1. The V gene end was trimmed by 4 bases and the J gene end by 0 bases; junction bases not matched to a gene: 17. This CDR3 has 19 amino acids. CDR1 is KGHDR and CDR2 is SFDVKD in the germline V gene. The CDR3 here is CATSDAGVGGPESSYEQYF. The CDR3 DNA is TGTGCCACCAGTGACGCAGGGGTAGGGGGCCCCGAAAGCTCCTACGAGCAGTACTTC.

This clone was recorded once. The chain joins TRBV11-3 to TRBJ2-3; 14 nucleotides agree with TRBD2. The V and J ends lost 2 bases and 5 bases, in that order; junction bases with no gene match: 6. CDR3 length: 17 residues. Germline CDR1 and CDR2: SGHNT and YENEEA. The CDR3 sequence: CASSLSGTSGSGDTQYF. In DNA, the CDR3 is TGTGCCAGCAGCTTATCGGGGACTAGCGGGAGTGGAGATACGCAGTATTTT.

This chain uses TRBV11-1 with TRBJ2-1; 8 nucleotides line up with TRBD1. Germline V gives CDR1 SGHAT, CDR2 FQDESV (reference sequence). The junction had 7 bases not matched to a gene; V was cut back by 3 bases and J by 6 bases. CDR3 size: 15 residues. In DNA, the CDR3 is TGTGCCAGCAGCTTCTCCCAGGGGGCCGGCAATGAGCAGTTCTTC. It translates to CASSFSQGAGNEQFF.

The chain employs TRBV9 and TRBJ2-2; D uncertain. The CDR3 length is 16 residues. Looked up from germline, CDR1 is SGDLS and CDR2 is YYNGEE. V was clipped by 5 bases and J by 1 base, with 15 bases between them. CDR3 DNA sequence: TGTGCCAGCAGTTCCAGTCCGAGAGGGAACACCGGGGAGCTGTTTTTT. Protein sequence: CASSSSPRGNTGELFF.

The chain has TRBV7-2 and TRBJ1-6; D is ambiguous. Germline V lookup: CDR1 SGHTA, CDR2 FQGNSA. The CDR3 sequence is 17 residues long. Between the trimmed V and J ends, which lost 1 base and 0 bases, there was a span of 10 bases. CDR3 nucleotide sequence: TGTGCCAGCAGCTTAGGGTTGGGGAGCTCCTATAATTCACCCCTCCACTTT. Its protein product is CASSLGLGSSYNSPLHF.

In this sample, this clone turned up a few times. The rearrangement uses TRBV21-1 and TRBJ1-4. TRBV21-1 is deemed a pseudogene. CDR3 size: 20 residues. The CDR3, as DNA: TGTGCCAGCAGCATCCCTAGATGGGGGGACGGCCGGGACCTCGGTGAAAAACTGTTTTTT. This translates into CASSIPRWGDGRDLGEKLFF.

This rearrangement joins TRBV18 to TRBJ2-7, with no clear D. This CDR3 has 15 residues. Per the germline V gene, CDR1 is KGHSH and CDR2 is LQKENI. Trimming removed 3 bases from V and 6 bases from J, with 18 bases in between. The CDR3 region is CASSPEVSTPREQYF. CDR3 nucleotides: TGTGCCAGCTCACCTGAAGTCAGTACCCCCCGCGAGCAGTACTTC.

This chain connects TRBV6-5 to TRBJ2-7, with D hard to call. Germline CDR1 MNHEY, CDR2 SVGAGI. Trimming removed 3 bases from V and 0 bases from J, with 9 bases in between. The CDR3 consists of 14 residues. The CDR3 sequence is CASSYGRSSYEQYF. The DNA for the CDR3 is TGTGCCAGCAGTTATGGACGATCCTCCTACGAGCAGTACTTC.